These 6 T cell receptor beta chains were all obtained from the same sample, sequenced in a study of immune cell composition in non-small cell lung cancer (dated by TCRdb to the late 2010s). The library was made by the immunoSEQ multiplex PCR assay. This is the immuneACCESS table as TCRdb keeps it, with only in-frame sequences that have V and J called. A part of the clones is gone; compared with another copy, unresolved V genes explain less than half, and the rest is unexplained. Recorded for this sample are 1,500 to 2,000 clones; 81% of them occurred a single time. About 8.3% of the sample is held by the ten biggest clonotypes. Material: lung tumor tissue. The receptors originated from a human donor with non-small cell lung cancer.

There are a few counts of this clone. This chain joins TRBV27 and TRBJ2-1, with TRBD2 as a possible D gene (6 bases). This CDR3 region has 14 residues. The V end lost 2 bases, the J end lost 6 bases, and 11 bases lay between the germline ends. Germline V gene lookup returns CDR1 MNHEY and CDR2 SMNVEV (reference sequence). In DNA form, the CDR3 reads TGTGCCAGCAGTTTAATGGGACTTGGCAATGAGCAGTTCTTC. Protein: CASSLMGLGNEQFF.

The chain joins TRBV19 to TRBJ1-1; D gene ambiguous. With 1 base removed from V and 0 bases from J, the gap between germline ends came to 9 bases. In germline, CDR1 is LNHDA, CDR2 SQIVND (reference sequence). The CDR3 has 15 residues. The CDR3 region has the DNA TGTGCCAGTAGTATAGGTGGCACCCTGAACACTGAAGCTTTCTTT. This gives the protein CASSIGGTLNTEAFF.

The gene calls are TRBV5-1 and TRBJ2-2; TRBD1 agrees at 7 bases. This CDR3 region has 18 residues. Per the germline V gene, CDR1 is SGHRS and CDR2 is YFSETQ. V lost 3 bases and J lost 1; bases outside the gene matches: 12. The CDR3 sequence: CASSSSIKGGLNTGELFF. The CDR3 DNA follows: TGCGCCAGCAGCTCCTCCATTAAAGGGGGCTTGAACACCGGGGAGCTGTTTTTT.

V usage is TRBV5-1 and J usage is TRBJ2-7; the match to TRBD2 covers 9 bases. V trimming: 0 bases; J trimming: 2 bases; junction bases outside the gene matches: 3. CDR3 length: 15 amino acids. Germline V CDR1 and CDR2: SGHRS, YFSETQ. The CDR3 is CASSLGPSGTYEQYV. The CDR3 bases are TGCGCCAGCAGCTTGGGGCCTAGCGGGACCTACGAGCAGTACGTC.

The CDR3: CASSPHEGTGKQYF. Written as DNA, the CDR3 is TGTGCCAGCAGCCCTCACGAGGGGACAGGAAAGCAGTATTTT. V gene TRBV7-2 combines with J gene TRBJ2-3, with TRBD1 matching over 8 bases. The junction had 12 bases not matched to a gene; V was cut back by 5 bases and J by 11 bases. The germline CDR1 and CDR2 sequences are SGHTA and FQGNSA. The CDR3 consists of 14 residues.

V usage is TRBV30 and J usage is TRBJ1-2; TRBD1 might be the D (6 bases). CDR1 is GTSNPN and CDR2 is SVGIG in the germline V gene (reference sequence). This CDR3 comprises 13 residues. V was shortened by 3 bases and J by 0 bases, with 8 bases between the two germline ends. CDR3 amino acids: CAWSRGANYGYTF. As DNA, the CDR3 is TGTGCCTGGAGCAGGGGAGCTAACTATGGCTACACCTTC.